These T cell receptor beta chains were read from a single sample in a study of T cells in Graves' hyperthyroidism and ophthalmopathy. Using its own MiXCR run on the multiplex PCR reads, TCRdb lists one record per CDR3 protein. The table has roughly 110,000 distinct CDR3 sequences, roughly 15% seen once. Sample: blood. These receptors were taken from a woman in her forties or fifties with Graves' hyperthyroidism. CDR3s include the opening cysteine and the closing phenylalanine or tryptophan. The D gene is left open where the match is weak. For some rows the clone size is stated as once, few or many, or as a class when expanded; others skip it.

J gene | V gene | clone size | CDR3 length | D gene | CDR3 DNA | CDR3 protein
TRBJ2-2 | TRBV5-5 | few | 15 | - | TGTGCCAGCAGCTTGGTTACGGGAGAGGCCGGGGAGCTGTTTTTT | CASSLVTGEAGELFF
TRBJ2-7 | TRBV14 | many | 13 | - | TGTGCCAGCAGCCACCTAAATCGGGGGGAGCAGTACTTC | CASSHLNRGEQYF
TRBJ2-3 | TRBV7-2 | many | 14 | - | TGTGCCAGCAGCTTAGGCGGGCACACAGATACGCAGTATTTT | CASSLGGHTDTQYF
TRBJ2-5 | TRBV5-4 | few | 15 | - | TGTGCCAGCAGCCTTGCCGGGGCTAGACGTGAGACCCAGTACTTC | CASSLAGARRETQYF
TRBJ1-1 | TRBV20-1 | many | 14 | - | TGCAGTGCGGCCCCGGGAAGCATGAACACTGAAGCTTTCTTT | CSAAPGSMNTEAFF
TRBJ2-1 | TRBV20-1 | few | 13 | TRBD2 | TGCAGTTCCGGGGCTAGCGGGGGAAATGAGCAGTTCTTC | CSSGASGGNEQFF
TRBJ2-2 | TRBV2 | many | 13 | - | TGTGCCAGCAGTCGGGCTAGCACCGGGGAGCTGTTTTTT | CASSRASTGELFF
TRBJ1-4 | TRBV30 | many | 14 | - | TGTGCCTGCCGGAGTCCAGGGGCGCGTGAAAAACTGTTTTTT | CACRSPGAREKLFF
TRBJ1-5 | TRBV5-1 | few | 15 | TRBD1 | TGCGCCAGCAGCTTGGGGGACAGGGACCACCAGCCCCAGCATTTT | CASSLGDRDHQPQHF
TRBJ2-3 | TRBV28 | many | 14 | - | TGTGCCAGCAGCCTTTCAGACAACACAGATACGCAGTATTTT | CASSLSDNTDTQYF
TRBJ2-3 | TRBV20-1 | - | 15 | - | TGCAGTGCTAGAGATTCCGGGACTCCTACAGATACGCAGTATTTT | CSARDSGTPTDTQYF
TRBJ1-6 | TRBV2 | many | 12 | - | TGTGCCAGCAGTGAAGTTCATTCACCCCTCCACTTT | CASSEVHSPLHF
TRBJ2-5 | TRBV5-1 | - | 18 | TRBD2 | TGCGCCAGCAGCTTGTTTGCCCAGCGGGAGAGGAACGGAGAGACCCAGTACTTC | CASSLFAQRERNGETQYF
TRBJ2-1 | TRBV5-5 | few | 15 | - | TGTGCCAGCAGCTTGGCCTCCGGCACCGTGAATGAGCAGTTCTTC | CASSLASGTVNEQFF
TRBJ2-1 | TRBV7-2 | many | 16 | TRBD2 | TGTGCCAGCAGCTTCGGACTAGCGGATAATAACAATGAGCAGTTCTTC | CASSFGLADNNNEQFF
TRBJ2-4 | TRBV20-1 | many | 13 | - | TGCAGTGCTAAAGTGGGGGCCAAAAACATTCAGTACTTC | CSAKVGAKNIQYF
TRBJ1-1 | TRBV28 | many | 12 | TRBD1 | TGTGCCAGCAGGGGACAGTACACTGAAGCTTTCTTT | CASRGQYTEAFF
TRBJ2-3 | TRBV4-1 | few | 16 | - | TGCGCCAGCAGCCACTCCCGAAGCCGGGGGACAGATACGCAGTATTTT | CASSHSRSRGTDTQYF
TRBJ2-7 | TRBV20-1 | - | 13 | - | TGCAGTGCTACTACGGGGGGCGAGAACGAGCAGTACTTC | CSATTGGENEQYF
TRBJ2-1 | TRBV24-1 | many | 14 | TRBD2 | TGTGCCACCAGTGATTGGACTAGCGTTAATGAGCAGTTCTTC | CATSDWTSVNEQFF
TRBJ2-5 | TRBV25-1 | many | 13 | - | TGTGCCAGCAATGTTGGAGGGATTGAGACCCAGTACTTC | CASNVGGIETQYF
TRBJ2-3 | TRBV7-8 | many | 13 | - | TGTGCCAGCAGCTTAGAGGTAGCAGATACGCAGTATTTT | CASSLEVADTQYF
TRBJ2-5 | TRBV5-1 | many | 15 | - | TGCGCCAGCAGCTTGGTCGGCAGTAGCCAAGAGACCCAGTACTTC | CASSLVGSSQETQYF
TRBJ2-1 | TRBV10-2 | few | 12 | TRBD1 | TGCGCCACCAAGGACAGGGACAATGAGCAGTTCTTC | CATKDRDNEQFF
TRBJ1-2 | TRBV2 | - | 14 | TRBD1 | TGTGCCAGCAGGGCCGGGACAGGGGAATATGGCTACACCTTC | CASRAGTGEYGYTF
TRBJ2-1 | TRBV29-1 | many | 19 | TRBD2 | TGCAGCGTTGACTGGTCCGGACTAGCGGGAGTCCCGTTATACAATGAGCAGTTCTTC | CSVDWSGLAGVPLYNEQFF
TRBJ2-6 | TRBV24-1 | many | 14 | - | TGTGCCACTAAGTCCAGCTCTGGGGCCAACGTCCTGACTTTC | CATKSSSGANVLTF
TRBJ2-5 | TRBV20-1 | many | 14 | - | TGCAGTGCTAGAGATAGCGGTATGGGAGAGACCCAGTACTTC | CSARDSGMGETQYF
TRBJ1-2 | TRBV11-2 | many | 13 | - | TGTGCCAGCAGAGAAAGGGGGGACTATGGCTACACCTTC | CASRERGDYGYTF
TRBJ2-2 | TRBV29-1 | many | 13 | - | TGCAGCGCCGGACCCCACGGGTCCGGGGAGCTGTTTTTT | CSAGPHGSGELFF
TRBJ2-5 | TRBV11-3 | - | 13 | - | TGTGCCAGCAGCACGGGGCCCTCGAAGACCCAGTACTTC | CASSTGPSKTQYF
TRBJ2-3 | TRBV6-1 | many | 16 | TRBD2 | TGTGCCAGCAGTTCCAGCGGAGCGGGAGGGAGGGATACGCAGTATTTT | CASSSSGAGGRDTQYF
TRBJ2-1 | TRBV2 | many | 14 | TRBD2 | TGTGCCAGCGGGAGGGGACTAGCGGGCAATGAGCAGTTCTTC | CASGRGLAGNEQFF
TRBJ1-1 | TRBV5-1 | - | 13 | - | TGCGCCAGCAGCTTGGGCGGGTTAACTGAAGCTTTCTTT | CASSLGGLTEAFF
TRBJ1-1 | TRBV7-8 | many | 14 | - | TGTGCCAGCAGCTCGAGTACAGGTTTTCCTCCAGCTTTCTTT | CASSSSTGFPPAFF
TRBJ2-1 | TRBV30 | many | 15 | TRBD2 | TGTGCCTGGAGTGCAGCGGGAGGTGGCTACAATGAGCAGTTCTTC | CAWSAAGGGYNEQFF
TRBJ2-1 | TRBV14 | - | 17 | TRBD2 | TGTGCCAGCAGCCTTTGGACTAGCGGGCTGTCCTACAATGAGCAGTTCTTC | CASSLWTSGLSYNEQFF
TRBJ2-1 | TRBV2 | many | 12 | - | TGTGCCAGCAAAGGGGGGGTTAATGAGCAGTTCTTC | CASKGGVNEQFF
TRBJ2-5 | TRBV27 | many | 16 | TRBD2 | TGTGCCAGCAGTTTATCGACTAGCGGAGGGGAGGAGACCCAGTACTTC | CASSLSTSGGEETQYF
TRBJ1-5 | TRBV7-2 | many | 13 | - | TGTGCCAGCAGCTTAGACAGGAATCAGCCCCAGCATTTT | CASSLDRNQPQHF
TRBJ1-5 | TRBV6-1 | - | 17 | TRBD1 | TGTGCCAGCAGTGAAAACCCCGGGACAGGGGTCAATCAGCCCCAGCATTTT | CASSENPGTGVNQPQHF
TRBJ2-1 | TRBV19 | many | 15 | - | TGTGCCAGTAGTATATTCGGGGGGCCGGTCAATGAGCAGTTCTTC | CASSIFGGPVNEQFF